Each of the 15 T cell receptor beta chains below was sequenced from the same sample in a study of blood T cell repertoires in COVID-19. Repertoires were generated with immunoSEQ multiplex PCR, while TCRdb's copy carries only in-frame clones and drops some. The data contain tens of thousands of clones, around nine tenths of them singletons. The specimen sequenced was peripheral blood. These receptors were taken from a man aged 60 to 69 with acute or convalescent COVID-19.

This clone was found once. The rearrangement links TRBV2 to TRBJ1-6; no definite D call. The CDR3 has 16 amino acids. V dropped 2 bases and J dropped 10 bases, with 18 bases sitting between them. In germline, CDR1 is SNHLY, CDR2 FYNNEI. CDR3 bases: TGTGCCAGCAGTGAAACGGGAGGGTGGATTTGGTCACCCCTCCACTTT. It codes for CASSETGGWIWSPLHF.

In DNA form, the CDR3 reads TGTGCCAGCAGTGGACGCTGGGGACAGGGGAACACCGGGGAGCTGTTTTTT. Residues: CASSGRWGQGNTGELFF. The genes are TRBV27 and TRBJ2-2; TRBD1 agrees at 9 bases. From germline, CDR1 is MNHEY and CDR2 SMNVEV (reference sequence). The ends lost 5 bases at V and 1 base at J; junction bases unmatched: 8. CDR3 size: 17 residues.

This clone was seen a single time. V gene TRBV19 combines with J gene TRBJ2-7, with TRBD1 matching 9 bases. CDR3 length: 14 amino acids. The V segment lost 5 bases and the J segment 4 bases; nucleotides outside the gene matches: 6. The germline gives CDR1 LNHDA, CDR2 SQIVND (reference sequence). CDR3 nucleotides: TGTGCCAGTAGTGCCGGGACAGGGAAGTACGAGCAGTACTTC. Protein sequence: CASSAGTGKYEQYF.

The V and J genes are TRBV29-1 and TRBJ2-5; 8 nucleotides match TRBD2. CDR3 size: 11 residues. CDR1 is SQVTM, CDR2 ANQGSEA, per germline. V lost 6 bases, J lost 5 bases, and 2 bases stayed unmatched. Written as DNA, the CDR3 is TGCAGCGTGAGACTAGCGGAGACCCAGTACTTC. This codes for CSVRLAETQYF.

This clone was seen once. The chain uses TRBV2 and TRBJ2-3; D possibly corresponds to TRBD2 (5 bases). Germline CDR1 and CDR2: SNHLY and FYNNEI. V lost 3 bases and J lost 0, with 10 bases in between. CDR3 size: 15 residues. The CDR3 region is CASSDRRTSTDTQYF. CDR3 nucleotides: TGTGCCAGCAGTGATAGGAGGACTAGCACAGATACGCAGTATTTT.

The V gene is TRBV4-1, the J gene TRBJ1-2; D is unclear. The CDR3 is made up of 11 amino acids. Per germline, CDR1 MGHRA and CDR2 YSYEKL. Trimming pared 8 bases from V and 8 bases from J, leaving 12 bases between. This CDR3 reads CASAIGRGYTF. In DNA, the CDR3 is TGCGCCAGCGCGATAGGGAGAGGCTACACCTTC.

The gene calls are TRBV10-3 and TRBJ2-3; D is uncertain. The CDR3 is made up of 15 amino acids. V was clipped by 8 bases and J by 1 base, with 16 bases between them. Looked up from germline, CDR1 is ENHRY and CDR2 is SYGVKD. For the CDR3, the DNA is TGTGCCATCGCGCCTCGTTTAGTGGGCACAGATACGCAGTATTTT. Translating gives CAIAPRLVGTDTQYF.

CDR3 amino acids: CSVEGIAGASTDTQYF. The DNA of the CDR3 is TGCAGCGTTGAGGGCATAGCGGGGGCTAGCACAGATACGCAGTATTTT. The chain uses TRBV29-1 and TRBJ2-3; the match to TRBD2 covers 9 bases. The trim removed 3 bases at V and 0 bases at J, leaving 7 bases unmatched. CDR1 and CDR2 (germline): SQVTM, ANQGSEA. CDR3 length equals 16 residues.

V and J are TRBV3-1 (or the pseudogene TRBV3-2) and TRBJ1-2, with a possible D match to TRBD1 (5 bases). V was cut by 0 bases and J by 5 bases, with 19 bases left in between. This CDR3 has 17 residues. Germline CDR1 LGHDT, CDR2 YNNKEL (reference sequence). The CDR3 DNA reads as TGTGCCAGCAGCCAAGATGGGAGGGGTACGCAGCAGTATGGCTACACCTTC. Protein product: CASSQDGRGTQQYGYTF.

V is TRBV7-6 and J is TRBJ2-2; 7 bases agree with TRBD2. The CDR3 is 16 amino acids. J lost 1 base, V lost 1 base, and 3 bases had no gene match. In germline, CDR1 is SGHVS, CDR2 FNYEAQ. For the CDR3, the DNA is TGTGCCAGCAGCTTAGGTCCTAGCGGGAACACCGGGGAGCTGTTTTTT. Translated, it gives CASSLGPSGNTGELFF.

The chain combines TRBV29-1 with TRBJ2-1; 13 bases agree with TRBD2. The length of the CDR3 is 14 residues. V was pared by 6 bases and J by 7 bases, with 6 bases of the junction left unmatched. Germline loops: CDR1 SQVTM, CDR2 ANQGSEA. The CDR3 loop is CSVLAGGLRNEQFF. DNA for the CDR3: TGCAGCGTACTAGCGGGGGGGCTCAGAAATGAGCAGTTCTTC.

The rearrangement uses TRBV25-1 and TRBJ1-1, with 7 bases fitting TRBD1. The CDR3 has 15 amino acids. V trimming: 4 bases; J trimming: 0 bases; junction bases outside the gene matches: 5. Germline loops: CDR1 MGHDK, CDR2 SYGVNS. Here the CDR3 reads CASSARQGMNTEAFF. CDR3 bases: TGTGCCAGCAGTGCTAGACAGGGCATGAACACTGAAGCTTTCTTT.

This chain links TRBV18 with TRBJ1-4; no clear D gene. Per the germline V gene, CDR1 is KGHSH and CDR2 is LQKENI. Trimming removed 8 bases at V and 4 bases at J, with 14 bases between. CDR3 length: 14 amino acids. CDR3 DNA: TGTGCCAGCGCCCCGGGATCAAATAATGAAAAACTGTTTTTT. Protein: CASAPGSNNEKLFF.

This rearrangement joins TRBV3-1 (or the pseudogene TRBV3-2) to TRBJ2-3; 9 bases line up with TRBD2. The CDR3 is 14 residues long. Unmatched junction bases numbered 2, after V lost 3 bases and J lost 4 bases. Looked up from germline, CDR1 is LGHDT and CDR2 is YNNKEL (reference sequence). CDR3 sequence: CASSHSGGPDTQYF. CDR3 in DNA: TGTGCCAGCAGCCATAGCGGGGGTCCAGATACGCAGTATTTT.

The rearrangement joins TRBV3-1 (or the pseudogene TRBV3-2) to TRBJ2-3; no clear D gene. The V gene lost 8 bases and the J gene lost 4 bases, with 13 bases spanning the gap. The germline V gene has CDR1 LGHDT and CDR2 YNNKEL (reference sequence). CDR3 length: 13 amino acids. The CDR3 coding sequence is TGTGCCAGCGCGTCGCTAGGAGCAGATACGCAGTATTTT. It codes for CASASLGADTQYF.